This T cell receptor (beta chain) is drawn from a study of naive and memory T cell subsets. Study results and caveats: In CD4 and CD8 cells, diversity dropped from naive through EMRA.

This clonotype has a handful of counts. Its antigen is unidentified. Overnight CMV lysate stimulation of fresh PBMCs defined donor CMV status by CD4+ IFNgamma. Four subsets defined by CD45RA and CD27 were sorted after CD3, CD4, CD8 and live/dead staining. Two oligonucleotides, mixed equimolar, formed the beta constant-region primer covering TRBC1 and TRBC2. Nested alpha and beta constant-region primers with the SP2 primer drove four PCR rounds on ligated cDNA. The cDNA 3' end received a ligated single-stranded oligonucleotide carrying the SP2 primer and a 12-nucleotide UMI. One entry per CDR3 protein, called by TCRdb with MiXCR from the UMI-ligation and nested PCR reads. The sample shows 30,000 to 40,000 distinct CDR3 sequences, about 18% of them seen only once. The CDR3 is made up of 14 amino acids. The germline CDR1 and CDR2 sequences are DFQATT and SNEGSKA (reference sequence). V was shortened by 6 bases and J by 2 bases, with 14 bases between the two germline ends.

The sequence came from a human donor in good health. The chain has TRBV20-1 and TRBJ1-3; maybe TRBD1 (5 bases). Sequenced input: effector memory CD4+ T cells from blood. Subset defined: effector memory, CD45RA- CD27-. In nucleotides, the CDR3 is TGCAGTGCCCCCCGCGGGGGGACTGGAAACACCATATATTTT. It encodes CSAPRGGTGNTIYF.